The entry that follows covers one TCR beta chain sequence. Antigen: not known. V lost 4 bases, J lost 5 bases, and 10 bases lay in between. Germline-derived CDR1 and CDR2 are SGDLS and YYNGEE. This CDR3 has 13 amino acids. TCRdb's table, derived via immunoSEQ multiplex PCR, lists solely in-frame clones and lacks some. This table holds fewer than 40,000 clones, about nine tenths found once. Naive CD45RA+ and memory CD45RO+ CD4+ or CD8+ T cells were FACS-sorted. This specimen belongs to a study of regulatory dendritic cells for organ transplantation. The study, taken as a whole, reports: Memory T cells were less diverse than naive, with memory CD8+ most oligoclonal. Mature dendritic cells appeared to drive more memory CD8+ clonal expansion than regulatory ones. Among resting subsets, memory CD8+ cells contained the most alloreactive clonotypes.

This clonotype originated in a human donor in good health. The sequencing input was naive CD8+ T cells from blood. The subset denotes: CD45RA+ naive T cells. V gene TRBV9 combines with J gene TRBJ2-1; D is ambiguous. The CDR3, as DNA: TGTGCCAGCAGCCATAAAGGCGACAATGAGCAGTTCTTC. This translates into CASSHKGDNEQFF.